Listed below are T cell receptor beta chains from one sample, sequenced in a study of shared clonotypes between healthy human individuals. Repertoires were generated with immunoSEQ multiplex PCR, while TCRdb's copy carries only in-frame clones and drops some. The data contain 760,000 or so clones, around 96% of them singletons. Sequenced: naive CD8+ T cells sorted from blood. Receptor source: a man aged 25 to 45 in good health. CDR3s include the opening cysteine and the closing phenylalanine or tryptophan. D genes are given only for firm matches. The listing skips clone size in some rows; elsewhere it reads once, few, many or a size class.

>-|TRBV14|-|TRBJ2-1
TGTGCCAGCAGCCAAAGTAATTACAATGAGCAGTTCTTC
CASSQSNYNEQFF
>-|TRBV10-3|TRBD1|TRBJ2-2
TGTGCCATCAAAGGGGACAGCCACACCGGGGAGCTGTTTTTT
CAIKGDSHTGELFF
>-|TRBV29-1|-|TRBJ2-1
TGCAGCGTTGAAGACTCGACTAGAAAAGGGATGAACGGGCAGTTCTTC
CSVEDSTRKGMNGQFF
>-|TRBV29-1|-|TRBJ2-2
TGCAGCGTTGATGAGGGGGAGAACACCGGGGAGCTGTTTTTT
CSVDEGENTGELFF
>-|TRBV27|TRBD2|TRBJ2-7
TGTGCCAGCAGCCCGGGACTAGCGAATGAGCAGTACTTC
CASSPGLANEQYF
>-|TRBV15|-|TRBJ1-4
TGTGCCACCAGCAGAGTGAGGCTAACTAATGAAAAACTGTTTTTT
CATSRVRLTNEKLFF
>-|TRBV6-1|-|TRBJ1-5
TGTGCCAGCAGAGTTTCGGGGAAGGGCAATCAGCCCCAGCATTTT
CASRVSGKGNQPQHF
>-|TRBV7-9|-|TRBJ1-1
TGTGCCAGCAGCTTAGCAGTGCCTGAAGCTTTCTTT
CASSLAVPEAFF
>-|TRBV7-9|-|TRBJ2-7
TGTGCCAGCAGCTCCCCTTCATCCTACGAGCAGTACTTC
CASSSPSSYEQYF
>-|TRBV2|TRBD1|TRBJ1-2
TGTGCCAGCACGAACCCCCCGGACAGGCACCAACGTGGTGGCTACACCTTC
CASTNPPDRHQRGGYTF
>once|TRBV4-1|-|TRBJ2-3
TGCGCCAGCAGCCCCTCAGCAGGAGGGCCTCTCCACACAGATACGCAGTATTTT
CASSPSAGGPLHTDTQYF